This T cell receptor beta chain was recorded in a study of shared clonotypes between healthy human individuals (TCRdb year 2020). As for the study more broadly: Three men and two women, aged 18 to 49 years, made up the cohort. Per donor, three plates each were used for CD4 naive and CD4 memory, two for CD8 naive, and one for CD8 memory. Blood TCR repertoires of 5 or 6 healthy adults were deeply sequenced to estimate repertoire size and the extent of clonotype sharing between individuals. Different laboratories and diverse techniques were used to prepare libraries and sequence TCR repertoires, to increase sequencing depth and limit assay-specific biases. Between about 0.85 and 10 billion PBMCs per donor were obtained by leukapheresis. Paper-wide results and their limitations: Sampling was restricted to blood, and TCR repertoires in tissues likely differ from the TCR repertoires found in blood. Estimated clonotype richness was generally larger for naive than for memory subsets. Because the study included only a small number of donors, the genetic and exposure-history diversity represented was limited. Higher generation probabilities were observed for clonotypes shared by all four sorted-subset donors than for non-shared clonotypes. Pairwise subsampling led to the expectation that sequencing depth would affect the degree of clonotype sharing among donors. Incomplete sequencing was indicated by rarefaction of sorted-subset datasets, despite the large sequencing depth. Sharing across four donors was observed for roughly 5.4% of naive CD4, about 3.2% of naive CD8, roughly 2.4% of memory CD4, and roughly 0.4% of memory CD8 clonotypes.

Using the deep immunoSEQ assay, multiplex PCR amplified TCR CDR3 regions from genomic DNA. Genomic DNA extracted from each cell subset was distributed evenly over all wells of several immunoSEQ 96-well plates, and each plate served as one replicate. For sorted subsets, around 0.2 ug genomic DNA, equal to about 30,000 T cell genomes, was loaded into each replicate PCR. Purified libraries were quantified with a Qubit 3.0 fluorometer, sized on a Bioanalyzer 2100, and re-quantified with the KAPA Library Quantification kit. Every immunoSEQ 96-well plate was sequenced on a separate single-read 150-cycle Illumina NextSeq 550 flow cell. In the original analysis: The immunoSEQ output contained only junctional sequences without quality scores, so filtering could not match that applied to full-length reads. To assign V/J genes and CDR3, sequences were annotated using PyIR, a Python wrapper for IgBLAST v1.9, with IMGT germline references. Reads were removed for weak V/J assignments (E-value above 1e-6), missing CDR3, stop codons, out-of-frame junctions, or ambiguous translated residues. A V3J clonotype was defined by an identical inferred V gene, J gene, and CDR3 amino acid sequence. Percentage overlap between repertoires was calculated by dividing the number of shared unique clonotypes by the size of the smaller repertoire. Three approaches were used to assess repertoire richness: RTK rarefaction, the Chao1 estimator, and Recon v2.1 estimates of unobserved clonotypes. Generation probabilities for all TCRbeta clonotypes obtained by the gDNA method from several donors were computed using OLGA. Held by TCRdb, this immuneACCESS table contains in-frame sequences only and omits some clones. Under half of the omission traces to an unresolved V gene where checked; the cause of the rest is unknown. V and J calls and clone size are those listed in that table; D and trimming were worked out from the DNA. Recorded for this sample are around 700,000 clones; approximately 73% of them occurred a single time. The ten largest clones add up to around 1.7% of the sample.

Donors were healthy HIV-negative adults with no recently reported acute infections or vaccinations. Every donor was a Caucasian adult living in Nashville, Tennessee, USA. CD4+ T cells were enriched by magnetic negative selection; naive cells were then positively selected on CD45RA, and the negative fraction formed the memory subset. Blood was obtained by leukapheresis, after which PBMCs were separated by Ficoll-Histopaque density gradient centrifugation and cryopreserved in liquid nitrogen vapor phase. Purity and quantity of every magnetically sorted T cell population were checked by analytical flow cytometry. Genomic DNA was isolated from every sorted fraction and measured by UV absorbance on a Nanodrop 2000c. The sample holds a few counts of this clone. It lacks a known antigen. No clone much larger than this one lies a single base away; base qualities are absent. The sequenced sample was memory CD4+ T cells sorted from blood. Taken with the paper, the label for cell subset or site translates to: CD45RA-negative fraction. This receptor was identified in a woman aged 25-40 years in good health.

The sequence in DNA is TGTGCCAGCAGACCCTACGAGCAGTACTTC. Its coded protein is CASRPYEQYF. The chain is encoded by TRBV6-4 joined to TRBJ2-7, with no confident D gene call. From the cysteine up to the phenylalanine, the CDR3 has a length of 10 residues. The CDR3 DNA has 30 bases and is translated from base 1. The trim is 6 bases for V and 2 bases for J, with a gap of 2 bases between the germline ends. Based on the germline V gene, the CDR1 and CDR2 sequences are MRHNA and SNTAGT.